The 9 T cell receptor beta chains reported below all come from one sample, sequenced in a study of cytomegalovirus exposure and HLA in healthy donors. 13 Jbeta primers and 60 Vbeta primers were used for the PCR. The repertoire was sequenced with immunoSEQ multiplex PCR; TCRdb's copy has only in-frame clones and lacks some. The table has around 130,000 clones, more than 70% seen once; the top ten hold roughly 1%. Sequenced sample: PBMCs. The receptors shown here come from a woman aged 55-69 years in good health and CMV-seronegative.

The chain couples TRBV20-1 to TRBJ1-1, with TRBD1 matching 9 bases. The V gene's germline CDR1 is DFQATT and CDR2 SNEGSKA (reference sequence). V shed 2 bases and J 10 bases; nucleotides not matched to a gene: 2. This CDR3 contains 11 residues. The CDR3 sequence: CSARTDRGAFF. CDR3 nucleotide sequence: TGCAGTGCTAGAACGGACAGGGGAGCTTTCTTT.

This clone was seen a few times. The chain employs TRBV5-1 and TRBJ1-1; perhaps TRBD1 as D (6 bases). This CDR3 has 13 residues. CDR1 and CDR2 from the germline V gene are SGHRS and YFSETQ. V lost 3 bases to trimming and J lost 7 bases, with 13 bases between them. The CDR3 coding sequence is TGCGCCAGCAGCTCAGGGGAGGGCGTTGAAGCTTTCTTT. It is translated as CASSSGEGVEAFF.

In this sample, this clone turned up a few times. The chain carries TRBV4-1 and TRBJ2-5; D is possibly TRBD2 (5 bases). From germline, CDR1 is MGHRA and CDR2 YSYEKL. Trimming took off 8 bases at V and 4 bases at J, with 20 bases between the two ends. CDR3 length equals 15 residues. The CDR3 DNA reads as TGCGCCAGCGGGCCCCAAGACCGACGGGGAGAGACCCAGTACTTC. Translated, it gives CASGPQDRRGETQYF.

The chain links TRBV19 to TRBJ2-1, with a tentative D call TRBD2 (6 bases). The length of the CDR3 is 17 residues. CDR1 is LNHDA, CDR2 SQIVND, per germline (reference sequence). V was clipped by 2 bases and J by 2 bases, with 16 bases between them. CDR3 loop: CASSILGFGGTYNEQFF. In DNA form, the CDR3 reads TGTGCCAGTAGTATATTGGGTTTTGGGGGGACCTACAATGAGCAGTTCTTC.

The chain recombines TRBV6-5 with TRBJ1-5, with a possible D match to TRBD1 (6 bases). The CDR3 is made up of 13 amino acids. The V and J ends lost 6 bases and 5 bases respectively, with 11 bases between them. Germline V gene lookup returns CDR1 MNHEY and CDR2 SVGAGI. In nucleotides, the CDR3 is TGTGCCAGCAGGGCCGGACAGTATCAGCCCCAGCATTTT. This gives the protein CASRAGQYQPQHF.

The chain combines TRBV28 with TRBJ1-1, with TRBD1 as a possible D gene (6 bases). V was pared by 8 bases and J by 5 bases, with 15 bases between. The length of the CDR3 is 13 residues. The germline V gene has CDR1 MDHEN and CDR2 SYDVKM. In nucleotides, the CDR3 is TGTGCCAGCCAACAGGGAGGGAGGACTGAAGCTTTCTTT. Translating it yields CASQQGGRTEAFF.

This clone appeared a single time. The genes are TRBV28 and TRBJ2-5, with 8 bases matching TRBD1. Germline V gives CDR1 MDHEN, CDR2 SYDVKM. J was trimmed by 3 bases and V by 6 bases; bases with no gene match: 15. CDR3 size: 17 residues. For the CDR3, the DNA is TGTGCCAGCAGCTTACGCGGACAGGGAGTCGTTAAAGAGACCCAGTACTTC. Encoded protein: CASSLRGQGVVKETQYF.

The chain combines TRBV2 with TRBJ2-7, with 9 bases matching TRBD2. The J segment lost 6 bases and the V segment lost 3 bases, leaving 9 bases of the junction unmatched. CDR1 is SNHLY and CDR2 is FYNNEI in the germline V gene. The CDR3 covers 15 residues. DNA of the CDR3: TGTGCCAGCAGTGAGGAGGCGCGGGAGGGCCTCGAGCAGTACTTC. Residues: CASSEEAREGLEQYF.

The J gene is TRBJ1-1, the V gene TRBV6-1; unclear D gene. Per germline, CDR1 MNHNS and CDR2 SASEGT. The V and J ends lost 7 bases and 6 bases respectively, with 18 bases between them. The CDR3 consists of 14 residues. CDR3 DNA sequence: TGTGCCAGCAACCTTAGGAGGGAATACTCTGAAGCTTTCTTT. It translates to CASNLRREYSEAFF.